These T cell receptor beta chains were read from a single sample in a study of regulatory T cells in long-lasting Graves disease. TCRdb reprocessed the multiplex PCR reads via MiXCR and lists one record per CDR3 protein. The sample records approximately 350,000 distinct CDR3 sequences, about 17% being singletons. This same sample was also part of a study on T cells in Graves' hyperthyroidism and ophthalmopathy.

Sample: peripheral blood mononuclear cells (PBMCs), taken at new diagnosis, from a patient treated with antithyroid drugs. Receptor source: a young woman with Graves disease. The CDR3 runs from the conserved cysteine through the conserved F or W. Fields, in order: J gene, D gene, clone size, V gene, CDR3 DNA, CDR3 protein. A D gene is named only where the DNA matches it firmly. Part of the rows lack a size; the others show once, few, many or a class for expanded clones.

j_gene: TRBJ1-5; d_gene: TRBD1; abundance: many; v_gene: TRBV20-1; CDR3nt: TGCAGTGCTAGGCCAAGCAACAGGGGATTAAAGCCCCAGCATTTT; CDR3aa: CSARPSNRGLKPQHF
j_gene: TRBJ1-1; d_gene: .; abundance: many; v_gene: TRBV2; CDR3nt: TGTGCCAGCGGGGGGGGGAACACTGAAGCTTTCTTT; CDR3aa: CASGGGNTEAFF
j_gene: TRBJ1-3; d_gene: .; abundance: many; v_gene: TRBV12-3/TRBV12-4; CDR3nt: TGTGCCAGCAGTTTAATGATGGGACAAGGCCCCAACACCATATATTTT; CDR3aa: CASSLMMGQGPNTIYF
j_gene: TRBJ2-5; d_gene: .; abundance: .; v_gene: TRBV6-2/TRBV6-3; CDR3nt: TGTGCCAGCAGTTTAGAGGGGCTGGGGAGTGGGAAGACCCAGTACTTC; CDR3aa: CASSLEGLGSGKTQYF
j_gene: TRBJ1-2; d_gene: TRBD1; abundance: many; v_gene: TRBV27; CDR3nt: TGTGCCAGCAGCCGCACGGGACAGGGGACCCATGGCTACACCTTC; CDR3aa: CASSRTGQGTHGYTF
j_gene: TRBJ1-1; d_gene: .; abundance: many; v_gene: TRBV30; CDR3nt: TGTGCCTGGAGTGTTGCCTCGGACAACCTGAACACTGAAGCTTTCTTT; CDR3aa: CAWSVASDNLNTEAFF
j_gene: TRBJ2-1; d_gene: .; abundance: many; v_gene: TRBV6-2/TRBV6-3; CDR3nt: TGTGCCAGCAGCGTAGCTGACAATGAGCAGTTCTTC; CDR3aa: CASSVADNEQFF
j_gene: TRBJ2-7; d_gene: .; abundance: few; v_gene: TRBV4-1; CDR3nt: TGCGCCAGCAGCCAAATTCAGACAAGAATCGGCACTTCCTACGAGCAGTACTTC; CDR3aa: CASSQIQTRIGTSYEQYF
j_gene: TRBJ2-2; d_gene: TRBD2; abundance: few; v_gene: TRBV5-6; CDR3nt: TGTGCCAGCAGCCCACTCGGACTAGCGGGATACACCGGGGAGCTGTTTTTT; CDR3aa: CASSPLGLAGYTGELFF
j_gene: TRBJ2-6; d_gene: TRBD1; abundance: many; v_gene: TRBV12-3/TRBV12-4; CDR3nt: TGTGCCAGCAGTGTCGGGACAGGGCGGGCCAACGTCCTGACTTTC; CDR3aa: CASSVGTGRANVLTF
j_gene: TRBJ2-5; d_gene: TRBD2; abundance: many; v_gene: TRBV12-3/TRBV12-4; CDR3nt: TGTGCCAGCAGTTCGTTAGCGGGAGGGCCATTGGAGACCCAGTACTTC; CDR3aa: CASSSLAGGPLETQYF
j_gene: TRBJ2-1; d_gene: TRBD1; abundance: many; v_gene: TRBV11-2; CDR3nt: TGTGCCAGCAGCTTAGGTAAACAGGGGGTTATGAATGAGCAGTTCTTC; CDR3aa: CASSLGKQGVMNEQFF
j_gene: TRBJ1-2; d_gene: .; abundance: .; v_gene: TRBV7-8; CDR3nt: TGTGCCAGCAGCCCCACAGGTGGCAGCTCTTTTAACTATGGCTACACCTTC; CDR3aa: CASSPTGGSSFNYGYTF
j_gene: TRBJ2-5; d_gene: TRBD1; abundance: many; v_gene: TRBV10-3; CDR3nt: TGTGCCATCAGTATTGGACAGGGGGGGAAAGAGACCCAGTACTTC; CDR3aa: CAISIGQGGKETQYF
j_gene: TRBJ2-1; d_gene: .; abundance: many; v_gene: TRBV10-1; CDR3nt: TGCGCCAGCAGGCCGGACAGTAGTACCTACAATGAGCAGTTCTTC; CDR3aa: CASRPDSSTYNEQFF
j_gene: TRBJ2-5; d_gene: TRBD1; abundance: many; v_gene: TRBV20-1; CDR3nt: TGCAGTGCTAGCCCCTATACAGGGGAAGAGACCCAGTACTTC; CDR3aa: CSASPYTGEETQYF
j_gene: TRBJ2-3; d_gene: TRBD2; abundance: many; v_gene: TRBV6-5; CDR3nt: TGTGCCAGCAGCTACGGACTAGCGGGTTACACAGATACGCAGTATTTT; CDR3aa: CASSYGLAGYTDTQYF
j_gene: TRBJ2-7; d_gene: .; abundance: many; v_gene: TRBV20-1; CDR3nt: TGCAGTGCTCCCCCGGGTGGATTATACGAGCAGTACTTC; CDR3aa: CSAPPGGLYEQYF
j_gene: TRBJ2-1; d_gene: .; abundance: many; v_gene: TRBV7-3; CDR3nt: TGTGCCAGCAGCTTAACGCCGGGAGCGAATGAGCAGTTCTTC; CDR3aa: CASSLTPGANEQFF
j_gene: TRBJ2-1; d_gene: TRBD2; abundance: many; v_gene: TRBV5-1; CDR3nt: TGCGCCAGCAGCTTTTATAGCGGGACTGAGCAGTTCTTC; CDR3aa: CASSFYSGTEQFF
j_gene: TRBJ2-5; d_gene: .; abundance: many; v_gene: TRBV28; CDR3nt: TGTGCCAGCAGTTTTAGCACAGGGATCCGCGAGACCCAGTACTTC; CDR3aa: CASSFSTGIRETQYF
j_gene: TRBJ2-7; d_gene: TRBD1; abundance: many; v_gene: TRBV12-3/TRBV12-4; CDR3nt: TGTGCCAGCCACGGGACAGGGTTGAGCGAGCAGTACTTC; CDR3aa: CASHGTGLSEQYF